This T cell receptor beta chain emerged from a study of shared clonotypes between healthy human individuals. Turning to the study itself: Two female and a few male donors aged 18 to 49 were enrolled. General study findings and limits: Sequencing depth was expected to influence donor clonotype sharing.

The method was immunoSEQ multiplex PCR; TCRdb's version includes in-frame clones alone and lacks a portion of them. The sample holds about 480,000 clones, 79% seen once. Trimming took off 4 bases at V and 2 bases at J, with 12 bases between the two ends. Looked up from germline, CDR1 is SGHDN and CDR2 is FVKESK. CDR3 size: 14 residues. Donors were healthy HIV-negative adults without recent acute infections or vaccinations. Adult Caucasians living in Nashville, Tennessee made up all of the donors. Remarks on this clone: Its target is not known.

The chain is built from TRBV14 and TRBJ2-7; D is perhaps TRBD2 (6 bases). The TCR originated in a woman between 40 and 55 years old in good health. Some clones in this sample may be carry-over from other donors' samples. Sequencing used PBMCs. In DNA form, the CDR3 reads TGTGCCAGCAGCCGGACTGGCGGGACCTACGAGCAGTACTTC. It codes for CASSRTGGTYEQYF.